This TCR beta chain was sequenced for a study of blood T cell repertoires in COVID-19. About the research overall: Acute and convalescent COVID-19 samples came from the United States, Italy and Spain.

Generated by immunoSEQ multiplex PCR, the TCRdb table keeps only in-frame clones and is missing some. The table lists 35,000 to 45,000 clones, roughly 85% of them singletons. The CDR3 consists of 12 residues. Deletions cut 3 bases from V and 3 bases from J, with 5 bases between. Germline V gene sequence: CDR1 LNHDA, CDR2 SQIVND (reference sequence). The chain has TRBV19 and TRBJ1-1; D might be TRBD1 (5 bases). Sequences were obtained from peripheral blood. The sequence was obtained from a man aged 40-49 years with active COVID-19. The CDR3 sequence is CASSIRDTEAFF. In nucleotides, the CDR3 is TGTGCCAGTAGTATCAGGGACACTGAAGCTTTCTTT.